This entry lists 32 T cell receptor beta chains sequenced from one sample in a study of beta chain features in type 1 diabetes. Expressed TCRB transcripts were sequenced because the entire RNA isolate underwent reverse transcription. Measured with immunoSEQ multiplex PCR; TCRdb has only the in-frame clones, and not every one. The top ten hold around 0.065% of the sample, which has 400,000 to 600,000 clones, 30% seen once. The source material was naive CD4+ T cells from blood. These receptor sequences come from a man aged 18 to 35 in good health.

V and J are TRBV7-2 and TRBJ2-7; the D gene is possibly TRBD1 (6 bases). CDR1 is SGHTA and CDR2 is FQGNSA in the germline V gene. This CDR3 is 13 amino acids long. Deletions cut 4 bases from V and 4 bases from J, with 11 bases between. DNA for the CDR3: TGTGCCAGCAGCTATACAGGGAAGTACGAGCAGTACTTC. Translation gives CASSYTGKYEQYF.

The chain employs TRBV30 and TRBJ2-1; 9 positions match TRBD1. Germline V gene sequence: CDR1 GTSNPN, CDR2 SVGIG (reference sequence). The V and J ends lost 1 base and 6 bases, in that order; junction bases with no gene match: 7. The CDR3 covers 15 residues. The CDR3 DNA follows: TGTGCCTGGAGTGCGGGACAGGGTTCGGTCAATGAGCAGTTCTTC. Protein product: CAWSAGQGSVNEQFF.

This chain joins TRBV30 and TRBJ2-1, with D possibly TRBD1 on 6 matching bases. This CDR3 is built from 14 residues. Germline lookup yields CDR1 GTSNPN and CDR2 SVGIG (reference sequence). The ends were cut back, 1 base at V and 8 bases at J, with 15 bases in the middle. The chain's CDR3 is CAWSEGHPIHEQFF. CDR3 nucleotide sequence: TGTGCCTGGAGTGAGGGACACCCCATCCATGAGCAGTTCTTC.

V gene TRBV2 combines with J gene TRBJ1-2, with 7 bases identical to TRBD1. V shed 2 bases and J 10 bases; nucleotides not matched to a gene: 4. CDR1 is SNHLY and CDR2 is FYNNEI in the germline V gene. The CDR3 loop spans 12 amino acids. This CDR3 is CASSELGQPYTF. In nucleotides, the CDR3 is TGTGCCAGCAGTGAACTGGGACAGCCCTACACCTTC.

CDR3 region: CSGPMGGETQYF. CDR3 in DNA: TGCAGCGGTCCCATGGGAGGAGAGACCCAGTACTTC. This rearrangement joins TRBV29-1 to TRBJ2-5, with TRBD2 as a possible D gene (6 bases). Germline CDR1 reads SQVTM; CDR2 reads ANQGSEA. Trimming removed 7 bases at V and 4 bases at J, with 13 bases between. The CDR3 totals 12 residues.

The chain links TRBV29-1 to TRBJ1-1; D might be TRBD1 (5 bases). This CDR3 has 12 residues. Trimming removed 4 bases from V and 5 bases from J, with 11 bases in between. CDR1 SQVTM and CDR2 ANQGSEA come from the germline V gene. The CDR3 spells CSVGVGVTEAFF. The CDR3 bases are TGCAGCGTTGGGGTAGGGGTGACTGAAGCTTTCTTT.

This clone was detected only a few times. V and J are TRBV6-6 and TRBJ1-5, with D possibly TRBD1 on 6 matching bases. The CDR3 is 15 amino acids. V lost 6 bases and J 7 bases, leaving 19 bases between the germline ends. From germline, CDR1 is MNHNY and CDR2 SVGAGI (reference sequence). The CDR3: CASRVTGIGSQPQHF. The CDR3, as DNA: TGTGCCAGCAGGGTAACAGGGATCGGATCGCAGCCCCAGCATTTT.

This clone was observed a few times. The chain couples TRBV28 to TRBJ2-5, with 7 bases aligning to TRBD1. After removal of 6 bases from V and 2 bases from J, the junction contained 3 bases not matched to a gene. This CDR3 contains 13 residues. CDR1 and CDR2 from the germline V gene are MDHEN and SYDVKM. This chain's CDR3 is CASRTQGQETQYF. The DNA for the CDR3 is TGTGCCAGCAGGACACAGGGGCAAGAGACCCAGTACTTC.

J is TRBJ2-7 and V is TRBV4-3; no clear D. The CDR3 totals 14 residues. Germline CDR1 reads LGHNA; CDR2 reads YSLEER. Trimming shortened V by 0 bases and J by 3 bases, and 9 bases separated the two germline ends. The CDR3 loop is CASSQDARSYEQYF. Here the CDR3 DNA reads TGCGCCAGCAGCCAAGATGCACGAAGCTACGAGCAGTACTTC.

This clone was found a few times. This chain links TRBV29-1 with TRBJ2-7; D may be TRBD2 (5 bases). Looked up from germline, CDR1 is SQVTM and CDR2 is ANQGSEA. The CDR3 covers 11 residues. V lost 4 bases to trimming and J lost 3 bases, with 7 bases between them. CDR3 sequence: CSVGGIYEQYF. DNA for the CDR3: TGCAGCGTTGGAGGGATCTACGAGCAGTACTTC.

This clone was detected only a few times. CDR3 protein: CASSVAKVFGTSGTFNEQFF. The CDR3 DNA reads as TGTGCCAGCAGCGTAGCGAAAGTATTCGGGACTAGCGGGACCTTCAATGAGCAGTTCTTC. This chain joins TRBV9 and TRBJ2-1, with 13 bases identical to TRBD2. In germline, CDR1 is SGDLS, CDR2 YYNGEE. This CDR3 contains 20 residues. Germline trimming cut 0 bases from V and 6 bases from J; bases unmatched to any gene: 15.

The chain is built from TRBV29-1 and TRBJ2-3; D is uncertain. CDR3 length: 12 residues. Germline lookup yields CDR1 SQVTM and CDR2 ANQGSEA. Between the trimmed V and J ends, which lost 3 bases and 1 base, there was a span of 5 bases. The CDR3 reads CSVDPGTDTQYF. In nucleotides, the CDR3 is TGCAGCGTTGACCCAGGCACAGATACGCAGTATTTT.

The rearrangement links TRBV14 to TRBJ1-2, with D possibly TRBD1 on 5 matching bases. V was clipped by 1 base and J by 2 bases, with 11 bases between them. CDR1 is SGHDN, CDR2 FVKESK, per germline. The CDR3 is 15 residues long. CDR3 DNA sequence: TGTGCCAGCAGCCAAGCCGGGACTTACAACTATGGCTACACCTTC. This codes for CASSQAGTYNYGYTF.

This clone was detected only a few times. This rearrangement joins TRBV7-9 to TRBJ2-4; no clear D gene. V was cut by 3 bases and J by 0 bases, with 12 bases left in between. The V gene's germline CDR1 is SEHNR and CDR2 FQNEAQ (reference sequence). This CDR3 has 16 residues. This chain's CDR3 is CASSFLSPLAKNIQYF. CDR3 in DNA: TGTGCCAGCAGCTTCCTTAGCCCACTAGCCAAAAACATTCAGTACTTC.

The V gene is TRBV10-3, the J gene TRBJ2-7; D perhaps matches TRBD2 (6 bases). The V end lost 6 bases, the J end lost 2 bases, and 17 bases lay between the germline ends. CDR1 and CDR2 from the germline V gene are ENHRY and SYGVKD. The CDR3 totals 15 residues. The CDR3: CAISPTGDAAYEQYF. The CDR3, as DNA: TGTGCCATCAGCCCGACGGGGGACGCGGCCTACGAGCAGTACTTC.

This clone was observed a single time. The junction does not match germline at one end; this may be a read error. The chain links TRBV5-4 to TRBJ2-3; 8 bases line up with TRBD2. The germline V gene has CDR1 SGHNT and CDR2 YYREEE (reference sequence). The CDR3 contains 14 residues. DNA of the CDR3: TGCGCCAGCAGGCGGGAGGAGGGCACAGATACGCAGTATTTT. The encoded protein is CASRREEGTDTQYF.

This clone was recorded a few times. The V and J genes are TRBV29-1 and TRBJ2-1, with 11 bases fitting TRBD2. CDR1 is SQVTM, CDR2 ANQGSEA, per germline. The CDR3 has 13 residues. V lost 8 bases, J lost 4 bases, and 4 bases stayed unmatched. CDR3 sequence reads: CSLTSGAYNEQFF. Here the CDR3 DNA reads TGCAGCTTGACTAGCGGGGCTTACAATGAGCAGTTCTTC.

The chain carries TRBV25-1 and TRBJ2-1; 7 bases align to TRBD2. CDR1 is MGHDK, CDR2 SYGVNS, per germline. V lost 3 bases, J lost 1 base, and 6 bases stayed unmatched. CDR3 length: 16 amino acids. The CDR3 loop reads CASSELASGSYNEQFF. In DNA form, the CDR3 reads TGTGCCAGCAGTGAGCTGGCTAGCGGATCCTACAATGAGCAGTTCTTC.

V usage is TRBV6-6 and J usage is TRBJ2-7; D not certain. V lost 4 bases to trimming and J lost 2 bases, with 9 bases between them. The CDR3 has 13 amino acids. CDR1 MNHNY and CDR2 SVGAGI come from the germline V gene (reference sequence). Here the CDR3 DNA reads TGTGCCAGCAGTTTTTACTCAACCTACGAGCAGTACTTC. Its protein product is CASSFYSTYEQYF.

This clone was observed a handful of times. This chain uses TRBV7-6 with TRBJ2-1, with D perhaps matching TRBD1 (5 bases). CDR3 length equals 14 residues. V lost 0 bases and J 4 bases, leaving 7 bases between the germline ends. Per germline, CDR1 SGHVS and CDR2 FNYEAQ. This CDR3 reads CASSLATGYNEQFF. As DNA, the CDR3 is TGTGCCAGCAGCTTAGCAACAGGATACAATGAGCAGTTCTTC.

In its sample, this clone was seen a few times. The J gene is TRBJ2-7, the V gene TRBV29-1, with a possible D match to TRBD1 (5 bases). The germline CDR1 and CDR2 sequences are SQVTM and ANQGSEA. The CDR3 covers 16 residues. Trimming stripped 6 bases from V and 2 bases from J, with 23 bases between. The CDR3 region is CSVRSQKHDRPYEQYF. The CDR3 DNA is TGCAGCGTCCGATCCCAAAAACACGACAGACCCTACGAGCAGTACTTC.

This clone occurred a few times. The chain has TRBV7-3 and TRBJ2-1; D not resolved. This CDR3 region has 15 residues. Germline CDR1 and CDR2: SGHTA and FQGTGA. V was pared by 3 bases and J by 0 bases, with 9 bases between. CDR3 nucleotide sequence: TGTGCCAGCAGCTTCCCCTTAAGCTCCTACAATGAGCAGTTCTTC. Its protein is CASSFPLSSYNEQFF. Combining the CDR3 with reference TRBV7-3 and TRBJ2-1 gives the whole variable domain GAGVSQTPSNKVTEKGKYVELRCDPISGHTALYWYRQSLGQGPEFLIYFQGTGAADDSGLPNDRFFAVRPEGSVSTLKIQRTERGDSAVYLCASSFPLSSYNEQFFGPGTRLTVL.

This chain connects TRBV29-1 to TRBJ2-4; D is undetermined. The ends were cut back, 7 bases at V and 0 bases at J, with 16 bases in the middle. Per the germline V gene, CDR1 is SQVTM and CDR2 is ANQGSEA. CDR3 length: 15 residues. CDR3: CSGSQDGGAKNIQYF. The DNA for the CDR3 is TGCAGCGGGTCCCAGGACGGCGGAGCCAAAAACATTCAGTACTTC. Looking up the rest from reference TRBV29-1 and TRBJ2-4 gives the full variable domain: SAVISQKPSRDICQRGTSLTIQCQVDSQVTMMFWYRQQPGQSLTLIATANQGSEATYESGFVIDKFPISRPNLTFSTLTVSNMSPEDSSIYLCSGSQDGGAKNIQYFGAGTRLSVL.

A few counts support this clone. This sequence joins TRBV29-1 and TRBJ1-1; TRBD1 is a possible D gene (5 bases). Trimming took off 7 bases at V and 1 base at J, with 16 bases between the two ends. Germline values: CDR1 SQVTM, CDR2 ANQGSEA. The CDR3 runs to 14 residues. DNA for the CDR3: TGCAGCGCCGACCCGGTGGGGACGAACACTGAAGCTTTCTTT. Its protein is CSADPVGTNTEAFF.

Here the CDR3 DNA reads TGTGCCAGCAGCTTAGCAAGCGGGAGTGTTGAGCAGTTCTTC. This codes for CASSLASGSVEQFF. The rearrangement joins TRBV7-2 to TRBJ2-1; 8 bases match TRBD2. CDR3 length equals 14 residues. The V segment lost 0 bases and the J segment 9 bases; nucleotides outside the gene matches: 4. The germline CDR1 and CDR2 sequences are SGHTA and FQGNSA.

In this sample, this clone turned up a few times. The rearrangement joins TRBV5-1 to TRBJ2-1; 7 nucleotides agree with TRBD1. Looked up from germline, CDR1 is SGHRS and CDR2 is YFSETQ. This CDR3 spans 15 amino acids. V gave up 2 bases and J gave up 0 bases; unmatched junction bases: 2. CDR3 amino acids: CASSFRDSSYNEQFF. CDR3 DNA: TGCGCCAGCAGCTTCCGGGACAGCTCCTACAATGAGCAGTTCTTC.

This clone was seen a handful of times. The V gene is TRBV30, the J gene TRBJ2-2; the match to TRBD2 covers 14 bases. Germline CDR1 GTSNPN, CDR2 SVGIG (reference sequence). With 6 bases clipped from V and 5 bases from J, the junction kept 8 bases outside the gene matches. The CDR3 loop spans 16 amino acids. CDR3 in DNA: TGTGCCTGCCCGGGACTAGCGGGAGTTGGGACCGGGGAGCTGTTTTTT. Amino acid sequence: CACPGLAGVGTGELFF.

The chain is built from TRBV7-9 and TRBJ2-7; 7 bases match TRBD1. With V trimmed by 5 bases and J by 3 bases, 4 bases remained unmatched. The CDR3 is 13 residues long. The germline CDR1 and CDR2 sequences are SEHNR and FQNEAQ (reference sequence). The CDR3 sequence is CASSTRTGYEQYF. CDR3 in DNA: TGTGCCAGCAGCACAAGGACAGGCTACGAGCAGTACTTC.

The chain joins TRBV28 to TRBJ1-4; TRBD1 aligns across 11 bases. Losses at the gene ends were 2 bases for V and 4 bases for J; bases not matched to a gene: 9. The CDR3 has 18 residues. Germline-derived CDR1 and CDR2 are MDHEN and SYDVKM. CDR3 nucleotides: TGTGCCAGCAGTTTAACCGAACCGGGACAGGGGGATAATGAAAAACTGTTTTTT. Translating it yields CASSLTEPGQGDNEKLFF.

This clone has only a few counts. The chain combines TRBV5-1 with TRBJ2-7; D gene uncertain. Trimming stripped 4 bases from V and 0 bases from J, with 5 bases between. The CDR3 has 12 amino acids. Germline loops: CDR1 SGHRS, CDR2 YFSETQ. CDR3 sequence reads: CASSRDSYEQYF. The CDR3 region has the DNA TGCGCCAGCAGCCGTGACTCCTACGAGCAGTACTTC.

This clone was counted between two and nine times. The J gene is TRBJ2-4, the V gene TRBV2; no definite D call. CDR1 is SNHLY and CDR2 is FYNNEI in the germline V gene. The germline V and J ends were trimmed by 3 bases and 5 bases, with 14 bases remaining between them. CDR3 length: 15 amino acids. The CDR3 sequence: CASSDTASRENIQYF. The CDR3, as DNA: TGTGCCAGCAGTGATACAGCTAGTCGGGAAAACATTCAGTACTTC.

The chain recombines TRBV6-6 with TRBJ2-7; tentative D call: TRBD2 (5 bases). V gave up 4 bases and J gave up 4 bases, with 17 bases separating them. Looked up from germline, CDR1 is MNHNY and CDR2 is SVGAGI (reference sequence). The CDR3 consists of 15 residues. The CDR3 nucleotides read TGTGCCAGCAGTTCTAAGGACTTCGTCCTATACGAGCAGTACTTC. This translates into CASSSKDFVLYEQYF.